These 5 T cell receptor beta chains were sequenced from one sample in a study of somatic mutations in cytotoxic T cells in rheumatoid arthritis. Using immunoSEQ multiplex PCR, the repertoire was profiled, and TCRdb retains in-frame clones only, with some absent. The sample lists 5,000 to 6,500 clones, roughly 85% occurring once. Specimen: CD8+ T cells sorted from blood. These receptors all come from a woman aged 45-65 years with rheumatoid arthritis.

The V gene is TRBV27, the J gene TRBJ2-6; possibly TRBD1 for D (6 bases). V gave up 5 bases and J gave up 0 bases, with 11 bases separating them. This CDR3 has 16 amino acids. Germline V gene lookup returns CDR1 MNHEY and CDR2 SMNVEV (reference sequence). CDR3 sequence: CASSQTGPSGANVLTF. CDR3 bases: TGTGCCAGCAGTCAGACAGGTCCCTCTGGGGCCAACGTCCTGACTTTC.

CDR3 in DNA: TGCGCCAGCAGCCAACTGGACAGGGCCTCCTACGAGCAGTACTTC. Translating gives CASSQLDRASYEQYF. The genes are TRBV4-1 and TRBJ2-7, with 8 bases that match TRBD1. From germline, CDR1 is MGHRA and CDR2 YSYEKL. V shed 2 bases, J shed 0 bases, and the junction held 3 bases outside the gene matches. The length of the CDR3 is 15 residues.

This clone was observed a few times. The CDR3 sequence is CASSLGSGGAEEQFF. DNA of the CDR3: TGTGCCAGCAGCTTAGGCTCCGGGGGGGCTGAGGAGCAGTTCTTC. This sequence joins TRBV7-9 and TRBJ2-1, with TRBD2 matching over 8 bases. The V segment lost 1 base and the J segment 10 bases; nucleotides outside the gene matches: 9. The CDR3 covers 15 residues. CDR1 is SEHNR and CDR2 is FQNEAQ in the germline V gene (reference sequence).

This chain joins TRBV7-3 and TRBJ2-7; D is ambiguous. Trimming removed 4 bases from V and 3 bases from J, with 10 bases in between. The V gene's germline CDR1 is SGHTA and CDR2 FQGTGA. The CDR3 contains 13 residues. The CDR3 nucleotides read TGTGCCAGCAGCTCCCCCCTCAGCTACGAGCAGTACTTC. This sequence encodes CASSSPLSYEQYF.

The rearrangement links TRBV25-1 to TRBJ2-5; 7 positions match TRBD1. The V gene's germline CDR1 is MGHDK and CDR2 SYGVNS. The J segment lost 0 bases and the V segment lost 8 bases, leaving 12 bases of the junction unmatched. The CDR3 spans 16 residues. The CDR3 coding sequence is TGTGCCAGCTTCTCTGCCTCAGGGACAGACCAAGAGACCCAGTACTTC. It translates to CASFSASGTDQETQYF.